A selection of T cell receptor beta chains follows, all from one sample in a study of T cell repertoires in cytomegalovirus infection. TCRdb reprocessed the reads with MiXCR, giving one entry per CDR3 protein. The data show approximately 190,000 distinct CDR3 sequences, 7.5% to 10% seen once. Sequencing used PBMCs. These receptors were taken from a human donor in good health (CMV status not recorded). Some clones in this sample may be carry-over from other donors' samples. Each CDR3 is given with its conserved first and last residue. D genes are given only for firm matches. Clone sizes are given selectively: once, few, many, or a class where the clone is expanded.

size	V	J	D	CDR3	DNA
many	TRBV24-1	TRBJ2-7	TRBD1	CATSGEPGTAFYEQYF	TGTGCCACCAGCGGTGAACCCGGGACAGCTTTCTACGAGCAGTACTTC
many	TRBV7-8	TRBJ1-3	.	CASSLYSPGQSGNTIYF	TGTGCCAGCAGCTTATATTCCCCAGGCCAATCTGGAAACACCATATATTTT
few	TRBV6-2/TRBV6-3	TRBJ2-1	TRBD1	CASSPQGIHNEQFF	TGTGCCAGCAGTCCACAGGGGATACACAATGAGCAGTTCTTC
many	TRBV7-9	TRBJ2-2	.	CASSQMGFQTGELFF	TGTGCCAGCAGCCAGATGGGGTTTCAGACCGGGGAGCTGTTTTTT
many	TRBV7-8	TRBJ1-2	TRBD1	CASSPRTGGNYGYTF	TGTGCCAGCAGCCCGCGGACAGGGGGGAACTATGGCTACACCTTC
many	TRBV12-3/TRBV12-4	TRBJ2-7	.	CASSFSRERYEQYF	TGTGCCAGCAGTTTTTCTCGGGAGCGGTACGAGCAGTACTTC
.	TRBV15	TRBJ2-2	.	CATSRDQGIGELFF	TGTGCCACCAGCAGAGATCAAGGAATCGGGGAGCTGTTTTTT
many	TRBV20-1	TRBJ2-5	TRBD2	CSASAASGSGAQETQYF	TGCAGTGCTAGTGCGGCTAGCGGGAGTGGGGCCCAAGAGACCCAGTACTTC
.	TRBV15	TRBJ2-6	.	CATSRDVVIGANVLTF	TGTGCCACCAGCAGAGATGTGGTTATTGGGGCCAACGTCCTGACTTTC
many	TRBV7-9	TRBJ2-1	TRBD2	CASSLGLGLAMNEQFF	TGTGCCAGCAGCTTAGGTCTCGGACTAGCGATGAATGAGCAGTTCTTC
.	TRBV20-1	TRBJ1-1	.	CSARGNTEAFF	TGCAGTGCTAGAGGGAACACTGAAGCTTTCTTT
many	TRBV20-1	TRBJ2-5	.	CSARPYQRETQYF	TGCAGTGCTAGACCGTACCAACGGGAGACCCAGTACTTC
.	TRBV7-6	TRBJ2-2	.	CASSPRGLIGTGELFF	TGTGCCAGCAGCCCCCGGGGGCTCATCGGGACCGGGGAGCTGTTTTTT
many	TRBV28	TRBJ1-1	TRBD1	CASSLSGQGPEAFF	TGTGCCAGCAGTTTATCAGGACAGGGCCCTGAAGCTTTCTTT
.	TRBV14	TRBJ2-1	TRBD2	CASSSLAEDYNEQFF	TGTGCCAGCAGCAGTCTAGCGGAGGACTACAATGAGCAGTTCTTC
few	TRBV4-3	TRBJ1-5	TRBD1	CASSQDRAGGSGQPQHF	TGCGCCAGCAGCCAAGATCGAGCAGGGGGTTCGGGTCAGCCCCAGCATTTT